Below, 12 T cell receptor beta chains from the same sample are listed, as sequenced in a study of Ad26.COV2.S vaccination and SARS-CoV-2 variants. Specified treatment: 15 to 20 received Ad26.COV2.S at low or high dose, single or two shots; a few received placebo; per-sample allocation not given. Samples came from day 63 after the first vaccine or placebo injection. The repertoire was sequenced with immunoSEQ multiplex PCR; TCRdb's copy has only in-frame clones and lacks some. The sample records more than 400,000 clones, around 91% being singletons. The material was peripheral blood, obtained in a trial of Ad26.COV2.S vaccine versus placebo. Receptor source: a person between 18 and 59 years old who received the Ad26.COV2.S COVID-19 vaccine or a placebo.

The V and J genes are TRBV5-1 and TRBJ2-5, with 7 bases that match TRBD1. There are 14 residues in the CDR3. V trimming: 4 bases; J trimming: 5 bases; junction bases outside the gene matches: 8. The germline gives CDR1 SGHRS, CDR2 YFSETQ. CDR3 loop: CASSVYRGGETQYF. The CDR3 DNA is TGCGCCAGCAGCGTATACAGGGGCGGCGAGACCCAGTACTTC.

This sequence joins TRBV4-3 and TRBJ2-2, with a weak D call TRBD1 (5 bases). The CDR3 is made up of 15 amino acids. Trimming left V 1 base short and J 1 base short, with 7 bases between. Germline assignment: CDR1 LGHNA and CDR2 YSLEER. CDR3 nucleotide sequence: TGCGCCAGCAGCCAAGGACAGCTGAACACCGGGGAGCTGTTTTTT. The encoded protein is CASSQGQLNTGELFF.

The chain uses TRBV5-1 and TRBJ2-3, with D possibly matching TRBD2 (5 bases). The CDR3 contains 17 residues. With 1 base removed from V and 5 bases from J, the gap between germline ends came to 20 bases. Germline values: CDR1 SGHRS, CDR2 YFSETQ. The CDR3 DNA reads TGCGCCAGCAGCTTGAGGTTGCGAGGTGGACTTGTAGATACGCAGTATTTT. Amino acid sequence: CASSLRLRGGLVDTQYF.

V and J are TRBV27 and TRBJ2-7; TRBD1 matches 10 bases. In germline, CDR1 is MNHEY, CDR2 SMNVEV (reference sequence). The V gene end was trimmed by 3 bases and the J gene end by 3 bases; junction bases not matched to a gene: 5. The CDR3 is 15 amino acids. CDR3 sequence reads: CASSFRQGARYEQYF. The CDR3, as DNA: TGTGCCAGCAGTTTCCGACAGGGGGCGCGCTACGAGCAGTACTTC.

V gene TRBV12-3 or TRBV12-4 combines with J gene TRBJ2-7; D perhaps matches TRBD2 (6 bases). The CDR3 loop spans 13 amino acids. Trimming left V 3 bases short and J 2 bases short, with 8 bases between. The CDR3 region is CASSLTRAYEQYF. The CDR3 DNA reads as TGTGCCAGCAGTTTGACTAGGGCCTACGAGCAGTACTTC.

The chain couples TRBV5-1 to TRBJ2-4; 10 nucleotides line up with TRBD1. Germline V gene data show CDR1 as SGHRS and CDR2 as YFSETQ. The CDR3 runs 14 residues. Germline trimming cut 4 bases from V and 10 bases from J; bases unmatched to any gene: 8. The CDR3 loop reads CASSPGTGDEIQYF. CDR3 in DNA: TGCGCCAGCAGCCCCGGGACAGGGGATGAAATTCAGTACTTC.

The V gene is TRBV5-4, the J gene TRBJ2-3, with no clear D. Germline loops: CDR1 SGHNT, CDR2 YYREEE (reference sequence). CDR3 size: 14 residues. V was cut by 2 bases and J by 2 bases, with 9 bases left in between. The CDR3 is CASSFDSYTDTQYF. The DNA for the CDR3 is TGTGCCAGCAGCTTCGACTCCTACACAGATACGCAGTATTTT.

V is TRBV4-1 and J is TRBJ2-2; 13 positions agree with TRBD2. The CDR3 length is 20 residues. Trimming at V came to 2 bases and at J to 0 bases, leaving 9 bases not matched to a gene. Germline loops: CDR1 MGHRA, CDR2 YSYEKL. The chain's CDR3 is CASSQIRGTSGETNTGELFF. DNA for the CDR3: TGCGCCAGCAGCCAAATTCGCGGGACTAGCGGGGAGACGAACACCGGGGAGCTGTTTTTT.

The chain joins TRBV7-9 to TRBJ2-2; D is unresolved. The ends were cut back, 8 bases at V and 1 base at J, with 14 bases in the middle. The length of the CDR3 is 15 residues. From germline, CDR1 is SEHNR and CDR2 FQNEAQ (reference sequence). CDR3: CASRRTEENTGELFF. DNA for the CDR3: TGTGCCAGCCGACGCACAGAAGAGAACACCGGGGAGCTGTTTTTT. The variable domain in full, completed from reference TRBV7-9 and TRBJ2-2, reads DTGVSQNPRHKITKRGQNVTFRCDPISEHNRLYWYRQTLGQGPEFLTYFQNEAQLEKSRLLSDRFSAERPKGSFSTLEIQRTEQGDSAMYLCASRRTEENTGELFFGEGSRLTVL.

This clone was counted ten times or more. The chain combines TRBV19 with TRBJ2-5; D might be TRBD2 (6 bases). Germline V gene sequence: CDR1 LNHDA, CDR2 SQIVND (reference sequence). The CDR3 totals 13 residues. V lost 5 bases and J lost 5, with 12 bases in between. The CDR3 DNA is TGTGCCAGTAGTGCCCCTAGCGCGGAGACCCAGTACTTC. Translated: CASSAPSAETQYF.

A single count supports this clone. This rearrangement joins TRBV9 to TRBJ2-3, with TRBD2 as a possible D gene (6 bases). The ends were cut back, 0 bases at V and 0 bases at J, with 8 bases in the middle. This CDR3 has 15 amino acids. Looked up from germline, CDR1 is SGDLS and CDR2 is YYNGEE. The CDR3 DNA reads as TGTGCCAGCAGCGTAGTAGCGGAAAGCACAGATACGCAGTATTTT. Amino acids: CASSVVAESTDTQYF.

V usage is TRBV7-2 and J usage is TRBJ2-7; D could derive from TRBD1 or TRBD2 (5 bases each). This CDR3 comprises 15 residues. Germline values: CDR1 SGHTA, CDR2 FQGNSA. The V end lost 6 bases, the J end lost 4 bases, and 19 bases lay between the germline ends. The CDR3 sequence is CASSLPGRRLYEQYF. The CDR3 region has the DNA TGTGCCAGCAGTCTTCCGGGACGGAGGCTTTACGAGCAGTACTTC. The full variable domain, rest sourced from reference TRBV7-2 and TRBJ2-7, is GAGVSQSPSNKVTEKGKDVELRCDPISGHTALYWYRQSLGQGLEFLIYFQGNSAPDKSGLPSDRFSAERTGGSVSTLTIQRTQQEDSAVYLCASSLPGRRLYEQYFGPGTRLTVT.